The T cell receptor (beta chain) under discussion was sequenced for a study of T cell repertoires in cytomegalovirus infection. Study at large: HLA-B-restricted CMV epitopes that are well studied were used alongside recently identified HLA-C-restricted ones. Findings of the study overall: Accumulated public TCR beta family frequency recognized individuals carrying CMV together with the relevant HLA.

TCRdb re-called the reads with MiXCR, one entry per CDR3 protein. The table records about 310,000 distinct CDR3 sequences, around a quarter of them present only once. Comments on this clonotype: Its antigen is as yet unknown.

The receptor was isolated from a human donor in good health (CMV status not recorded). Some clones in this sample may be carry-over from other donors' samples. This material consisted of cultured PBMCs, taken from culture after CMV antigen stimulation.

The CDR3 DNA follows: TGCAGCGTTGCCTTCCGACTAGCGAGGAATGAGCAGTTCTTC. As protein: CSVAFRLARNEQFF. The chain combines TRBV29-1 with TRBJ2-1, with TRBD2 matching 8 bases. The V gene end was trimmed by 4 bases and the J gene end by 7 bases; junction bases not matched to a gene: 9. This CDR3 has 14 residues. Germline V gene data show CDR1 as SQVTM and CDR2 as ANQGSEA.